This T cell receptor beta chain stems from a study of graft-versus-host responses after intestinal transplantation. In the study overall: Anti-thymocyte globulin induction, then tacrolimus and steroids for two to four years, went to all recipients. Study outcomes and limitations: The marrow of recipients harbored GvH clones, and ileum or blood showed some of them first. Early after transplant, HvG declines were associated with peak levels of circulating GvH clones. High graft-versus-host to host-versus-graft T cell clonal ratios marked allografts of patients with graft-donor macrochimerism.

The CDR3 consists of 14 residues. After removal of 5 bases from V and 3 bases from J, the junction contained 7 bases not matched to a gene. Germline V gives CDR1 MNHEY, CDR2 SVGAGI. The method was immunoSEQ multiplex PCR; TCRdb's version includes in-frame clones alone and lacks a portion of them. The sample has 80,000 or so clones, over 80% seen once; the top ten hold approximately 0.73%. This clone appeared a single time. What it recognizes is unknown. The input for sequencing was PBMCs, taken 98 days after intestinal transplantation. The TCR was taken from a human patient who received an intestinal transplant, so some T cells may come from the graft donor. The chain couples TRBV6-5 to TRBJ2-7; 7 positions agree with TRBD2. The CDR3 protein is CASSEWGGSYEQYF. The CDR3 DNA reads TGTGCCAGCAGTGAATGGGGCGGGAGCTACGAGCAGTACTTC.